This section outlines one T cell receptor (beta chain) sequence together with its context. What this receptor recognizes is not known. No much larger clone is present one base from it, and per-base qualities are unavailable. This entry is derived from a study of T cell responses to AZD1222 COVID-19 vaccine listed by TCRdb under 2021. Background for the entire study: AZD1222 recipients with second doses at about 4 weeks or about 12 weeks were pooled, because spike-specific TCR depth and breadth did not differ between schedules. A total of just over 230 trial participants underwent TCR sequencing, of whom roughly 210 had received two doses of AZD1222 and about 26 had received two doses of the MenACWY control vaccine. Trial participants were enrolled by age into 18-55, 56-69 and 70-plus year subgroups, with roughly 160, 29 and 62 TCR-sequenced participants respectively. Results and caveats for the whole study, not just this receptor: In the small 56-69-year group, the increase in depth fell short of significance, most likely because of low power. Reportedly, almost half of the unique spike-specific TCRs recognized epitopes lying outside the regions that are mutated in the B.1.351 and B.1.1.7 variants. Participants were mostly white British, with more females than males. The authors suggested clonal diversity may have been underestimated. Conclusions about previously exposed vaccinees are limited, since just 5 or 6 AZD1222 recipients were seropositive for SARS-CoV-2 at baseline. CD4 TCRs associated with the vaccine covered the entire spike protein, and the dominant responses were in regions 160-218 and 743-854. Because no day 14 peak-response samples were available, repertoires were characterized only after the peak T cell response. After two AZD1222 doses, both the breadth and the depth of spike-specific TCRs were significantly higher than at day 0 and than in MenACWY recipients.

According to the germline V gene, CDR1 reads SGHRS and CDR2 reads YFSETQ. V loses 1 base of germline sequence and J loses 5 bases, and the interval between the two ends is 13 bases. From the cysteine through the phenylalanine, the CDR3 covers 14 amino acids. CDR3 DNA is the only sequence kept; it has 42 bases, read in frame from the first base. The CDR3 regions of human TCRbeta chains were analyzed by immunosequencing. The paper's processing steps were these. Repertoire TCRs were checked for matches against a reference library of SARS-CoV-2-specific TCRs that had been generated using the MIRA antigen-specificity platform. Breadth meant the fraction of unique TCRs that were SARS-CoV-2-associated, whereas depth meant the fraction of total T cells that were SARS-CoV-2-associated. Each spike-specific TCR was assigned to its reactive spike region and to a CD4 or CD8 class using the MIRA data. Log10-transformed breadth and depth values were compared by one-way ANOVA with Sidak's multiple comparisons tests. TCRdb provides this immuneACCESS table in a form limited to in-frame rearrangements. Some clones are lacking; in checked studies, under half of them reflect an unresolved V gene, and why the rest are absent is not known. V and J calls plus clone size are reproduced from that table; the DNA served to infer D and trimming. The sample table shows about 86,000 clones, and roughly 90% are seen once. Together, the top ten hold about 2.9% of the sample.

The sample's time point label, decoded: baseline before first vaccination. The vaccinee samples were drawn from two UK trials, COV001 and COV002, one of which was a single-blind randomized controlled phase 2/3 trial testing AZD1222 (ChAdOx1 nCoV-19) in healthy adults. For TCRbeta chain sequencing, PBMC samples were collected from trial participants at day 0 and at day 28 after the second dose. The receptor chain draws on TRBV5-1 and TRBJ2-7, with TRBD1 tentatively as D gene (5 bases match). This receptor was identified in an adult in good health. The input for sequencing was peripheral blood, taken on day 0 of AZD1222 vaccination. At the DNA level, the sequence is TGCGCCAGCAGCTTGAGGTGGCAGGGTGACGAGCAGTACTTC. Translated, it gives CASSLRWQGDEQYF.